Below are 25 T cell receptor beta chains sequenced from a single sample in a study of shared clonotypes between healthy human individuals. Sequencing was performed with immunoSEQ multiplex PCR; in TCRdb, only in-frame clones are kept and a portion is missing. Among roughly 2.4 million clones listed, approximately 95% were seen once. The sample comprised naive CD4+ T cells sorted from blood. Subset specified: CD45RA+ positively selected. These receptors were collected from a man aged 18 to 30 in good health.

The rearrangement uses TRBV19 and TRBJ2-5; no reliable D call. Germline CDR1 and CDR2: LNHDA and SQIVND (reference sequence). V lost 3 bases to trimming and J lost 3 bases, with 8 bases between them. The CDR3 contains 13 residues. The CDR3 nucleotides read TGTGCCAGTAGTATGCGATTGAAAGAGACCCAGTACTTC. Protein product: CASSMRLKETQYF.

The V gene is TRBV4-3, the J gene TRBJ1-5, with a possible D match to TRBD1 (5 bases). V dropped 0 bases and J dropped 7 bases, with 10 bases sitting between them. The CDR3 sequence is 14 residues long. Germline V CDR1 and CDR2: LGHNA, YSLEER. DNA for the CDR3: TGCGCCAGCAGCCAAGAGTGGAAGGGGCAGCCCCAGCATTTT. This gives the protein CASSQEWKGQPQHF.

CDR3 in amino acids: CASSLWGLSRGANVLTF. CDR3 in DNA: TGTGCCAGCAGTTTATGGGGTCTGTCTAGAGGGGCCAACGTCCTGACTTTC. This chain links TRBV27 with TRBJ2-6; D is unclear. The germline V gene has CDR1 MNHEY and CDR2 SMNVEV (reference sequence). The CDR3 totals 17 residues. V lost 1 base, J lost 4 bases, and 14 bases lay in between.

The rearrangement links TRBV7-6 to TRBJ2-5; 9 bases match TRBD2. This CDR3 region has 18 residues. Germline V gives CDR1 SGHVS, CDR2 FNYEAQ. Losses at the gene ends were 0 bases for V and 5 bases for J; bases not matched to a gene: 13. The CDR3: CASSLARREGPRAETQYF. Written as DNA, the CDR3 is TGTGCCAGCAGCTTAGCTCGGCGGGAGGGCCCAAGGGCGGAGACCCAGTACTTC.

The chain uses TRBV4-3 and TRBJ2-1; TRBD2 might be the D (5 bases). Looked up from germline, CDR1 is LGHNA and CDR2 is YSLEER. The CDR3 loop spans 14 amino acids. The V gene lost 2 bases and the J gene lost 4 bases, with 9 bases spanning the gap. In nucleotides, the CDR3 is TGCGCCAGCAGCCAAAGTGGAGGTTACAATGAGCAGTTCTTC. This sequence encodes CASSQSGGYNEQFF.

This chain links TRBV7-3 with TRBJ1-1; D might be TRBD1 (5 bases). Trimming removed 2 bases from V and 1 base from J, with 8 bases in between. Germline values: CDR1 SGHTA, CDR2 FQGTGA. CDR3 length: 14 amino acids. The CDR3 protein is CASSLQGENTEAFF. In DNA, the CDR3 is TGTGCCAGCAGCTTACAGGGTGAGAACACTGAAGCTTTCTTT.

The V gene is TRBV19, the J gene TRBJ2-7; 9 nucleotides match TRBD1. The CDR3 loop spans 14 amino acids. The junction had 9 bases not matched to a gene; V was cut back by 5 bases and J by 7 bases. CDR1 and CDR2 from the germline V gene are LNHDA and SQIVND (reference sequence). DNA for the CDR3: TGTGCCAGTAGTCTCGGGACAGGGATAACAGAGCAGTACTTC. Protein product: CASSLGTGITEQYF. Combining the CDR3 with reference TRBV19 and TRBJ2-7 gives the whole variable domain DGGITQSPKYLFRKEGQNVTLSCEQNLNHDAMYWYRQDPGQGLRLIYYSQIVNDFQKGDIAEGYSVSREKKESFPLTVTSAQKNPTAFYLCASSLGTGITEQYFGPGTRLTVT.

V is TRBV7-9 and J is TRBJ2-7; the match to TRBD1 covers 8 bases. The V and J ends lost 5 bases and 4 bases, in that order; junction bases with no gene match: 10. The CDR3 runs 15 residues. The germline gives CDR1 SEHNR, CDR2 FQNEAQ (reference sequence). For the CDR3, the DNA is TGTGCCAGCAGCCCCGAGGCAGGGGGCTTTTACGAGCAGTACTTC. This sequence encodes CASSPEAGGFYEQYF.

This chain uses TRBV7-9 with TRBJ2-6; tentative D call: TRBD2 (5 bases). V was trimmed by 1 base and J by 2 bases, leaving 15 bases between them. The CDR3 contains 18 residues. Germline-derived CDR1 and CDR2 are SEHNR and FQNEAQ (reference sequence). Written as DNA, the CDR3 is TGTGCCAGCAGCTTAGACGCTTTCGAGGGAACTGGGGCCAACGTCCTGACTTTC. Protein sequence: CASSLDAFEGTGANVLTF.

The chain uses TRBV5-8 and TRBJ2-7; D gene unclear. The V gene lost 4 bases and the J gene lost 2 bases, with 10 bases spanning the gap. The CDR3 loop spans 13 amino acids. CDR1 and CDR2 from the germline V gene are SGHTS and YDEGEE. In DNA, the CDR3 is TGTGCCAGCAGCGGGCGGCGGACCTACGAGCAGTACTTC. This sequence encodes CASSGRRTYEQYF.

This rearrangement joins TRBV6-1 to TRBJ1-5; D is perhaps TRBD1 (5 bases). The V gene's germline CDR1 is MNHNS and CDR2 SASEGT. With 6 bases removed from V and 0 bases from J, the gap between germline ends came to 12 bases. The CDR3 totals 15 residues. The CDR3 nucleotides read TGTGCCAGCAGGGGGGGTGCTAATAGCAATCAGCCCCAGCATTTT. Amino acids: CASRGGANSNQPQHF.

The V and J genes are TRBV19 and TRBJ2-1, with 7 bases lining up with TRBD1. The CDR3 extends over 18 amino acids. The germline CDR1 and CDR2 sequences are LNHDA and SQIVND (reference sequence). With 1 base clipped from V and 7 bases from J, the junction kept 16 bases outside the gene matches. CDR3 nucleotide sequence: TGTGCCAGTAGTATAGGAGGCTTTAGGGGACAGCTTCGTAATGAGCAGTTCTTC. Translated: CASSIGGFRGQLRNEQFF.

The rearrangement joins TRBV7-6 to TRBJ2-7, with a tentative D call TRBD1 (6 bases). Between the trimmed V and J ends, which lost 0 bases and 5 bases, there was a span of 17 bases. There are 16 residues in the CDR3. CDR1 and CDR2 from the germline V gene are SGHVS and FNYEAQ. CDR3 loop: CASSLAGAGVVDEQYF. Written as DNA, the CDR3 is TGTGCCAGCAGCTTAGCGGGGGCAGGGGTAGTGGACGAGCAGTACTTC.

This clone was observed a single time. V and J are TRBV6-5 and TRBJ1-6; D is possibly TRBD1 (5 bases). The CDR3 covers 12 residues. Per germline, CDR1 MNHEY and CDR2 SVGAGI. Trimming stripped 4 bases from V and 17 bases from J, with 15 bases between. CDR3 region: CASSSPPMGVHF. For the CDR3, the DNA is TGTGCCAGCAGTTCGCCCCCTATGGGGGTCCACTTT.

The CDR3 reads CAWSGIENQPQHF. The CDR3, as DNA: TGTGCCTGGAGTGGAATCGAGAATCAGCCCCAGCATTTT. The chain has TRBV30 and TRBJ1-5; D gene ambiguous. Trimming shortened V by 1 base and J by 4 bases, and 8 bases separated the two germline ends. Germline values: CDR1 GTSNPN, CDR2 SVGIG (reference sequence). This CDR3 has 13 residues. Full variable domain (missing parts from reference TRBV30 and TRBJ1-5): SQTIHQWPATLVQPVGSPLSLECTVEGTSNPNLYWYRQAAGRGLQLLFYSVGIGQISSEVPQNLSASRPQDRQFILSSKKLLLSDSGFYLCAWSGIENQPQHFGDGTRLSIL.

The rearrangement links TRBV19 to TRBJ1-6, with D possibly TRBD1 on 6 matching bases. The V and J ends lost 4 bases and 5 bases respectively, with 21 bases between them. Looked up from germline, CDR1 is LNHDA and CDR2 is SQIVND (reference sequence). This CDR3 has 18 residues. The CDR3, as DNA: TGTGCCAGTAGTAACCTCGTTGGGGGGCCCCCCAATAATTCACCCCTCCACTTT. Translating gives CASSNLVGGPPNNSPLHF. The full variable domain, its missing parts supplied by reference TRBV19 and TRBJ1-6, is DGGITQSPKYLFRKEGQNVTLSCEQNLNHDAMYWYRQDPGQGLRLIYYSQIVNDFQKGDIAEGYSVSREKKESFPLTVTSAQKNPTAFYLCASSNLVGGPPNNSPLHFGNGTRLTVT.

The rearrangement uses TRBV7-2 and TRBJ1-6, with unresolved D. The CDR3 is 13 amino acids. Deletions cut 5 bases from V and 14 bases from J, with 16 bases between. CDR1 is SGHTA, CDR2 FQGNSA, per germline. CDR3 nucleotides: TGTGCCAGCAGCCCTAGGCCGCCCGGGGCCCTCCACTTT. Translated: CASSPRPPGALHF. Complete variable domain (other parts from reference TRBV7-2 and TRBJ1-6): GAGVSQSPSNKVTEKGKDVELRCDPISGHTALYWYRQSLGQGLEFLIYFQGNSAPDKSGLPSDRFSAERTGGSVSTLTIQRTQQEDSAVYLCASSPRPPGALHFGNGTRLTVT.

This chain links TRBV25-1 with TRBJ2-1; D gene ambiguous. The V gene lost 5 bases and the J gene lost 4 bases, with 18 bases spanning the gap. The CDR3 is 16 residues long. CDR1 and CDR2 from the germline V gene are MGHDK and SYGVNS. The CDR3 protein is CASSPLRVQAYNEQFF. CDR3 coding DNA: TGTGCCAGCAGTCCCCTAAGGGTGCAGGCGTACAATGAGCAGTTCTTC.

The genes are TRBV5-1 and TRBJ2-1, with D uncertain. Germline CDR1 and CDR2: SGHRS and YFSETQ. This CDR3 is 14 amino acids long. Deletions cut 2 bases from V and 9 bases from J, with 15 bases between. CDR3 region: CASSFEAFVAEQFF. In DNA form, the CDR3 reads TGCGCCAGCAGCTTTGAGGCCTTTGTCGCTGAGCAGTTCTTC. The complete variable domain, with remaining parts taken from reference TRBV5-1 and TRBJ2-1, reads KAGVTQTPRYLIKTRGQQVTLSCSPISGHRSVSWYQQTPGQGLQFLFEYFSETQRNKGNFPGRFSGRQFSNSRSEMNVSTLELGDSALYLCASSFEAFVAEQFFGPGTRLTVL.

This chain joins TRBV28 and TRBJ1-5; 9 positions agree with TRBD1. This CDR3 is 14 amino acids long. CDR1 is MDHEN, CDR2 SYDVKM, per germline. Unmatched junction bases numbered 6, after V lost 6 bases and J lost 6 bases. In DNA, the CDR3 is TGTGCCAGCAGAGGACAGGGGCCGGGTCAGCCCCAGCATTTT. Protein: CASRGQGPGQPQHF.

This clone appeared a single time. In DNA form, the CDR3 reads TGTGCCAGCAGCTTGGCGGGGACAGGGGGCGGTCAGCCCCAGCATTTT. Encoded protein: CASSLAGTGGGQPQHF. The chain is built from TRBV5-5 and TRBJ1-5, with TRBD1 identical over 12 bases. Trimming took 0 bases from V and 6 from J; bases not matched to a gene: 4. The V gene's germline CDR1 is SGHKS and CDR2 YYEKEE (reference sequence). The CDR3 contains 16 residues.

For the CDR3, the DNA is TGTGCCAGCAGCCGCGGAGGGGCCGGGGAGCTGTTTTTT. This encodes CASSRGGAGELFF. This chain links TRBV7-9 with TRBJ2-2, with a possible D match to TRBD2 (6 bases). CDR1 is SEHNR, CDR2 FQNEAQ, per germline (reference sequence). Trimming pared 5 bases from V and 6 bases from J, leaving 10 bases between. CDR3 length: 13 residues.

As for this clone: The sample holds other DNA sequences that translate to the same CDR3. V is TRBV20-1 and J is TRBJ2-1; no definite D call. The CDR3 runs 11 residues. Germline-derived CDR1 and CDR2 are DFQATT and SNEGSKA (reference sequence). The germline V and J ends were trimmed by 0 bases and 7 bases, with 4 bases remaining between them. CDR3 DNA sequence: TGCAGTGCTAGAGATCGAAATGAGCAGTTCTTC. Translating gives CSARDRNEQFF.

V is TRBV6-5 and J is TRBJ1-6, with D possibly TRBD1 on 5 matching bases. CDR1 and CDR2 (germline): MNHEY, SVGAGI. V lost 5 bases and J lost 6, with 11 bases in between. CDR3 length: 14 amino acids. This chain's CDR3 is CASSILGGNSPLHF. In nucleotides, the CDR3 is TGTGCCAGCAGTATACTCGGGGGTAATTCACCCCTCCACTTT.

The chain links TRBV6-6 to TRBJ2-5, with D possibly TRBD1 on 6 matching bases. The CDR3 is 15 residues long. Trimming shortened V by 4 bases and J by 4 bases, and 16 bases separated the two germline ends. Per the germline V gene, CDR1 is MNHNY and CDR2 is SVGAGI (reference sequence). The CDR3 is CASSSGQGSRETQYF. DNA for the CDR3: TGTGCCAGCAGTTCCGGTCAGGGGTCCAGAGAGACCCAGTACTTC.